These 14 T cell receptor beta chains were sequenced from one sample in a study of tumor and adjacent non-tumor tissue in lung cancer. The library came from three nested PCR rounds adapted from ARM-PCR protocols. TCRdb used MiXCR to reprocess the multiplex PCR reads, holding one entry per CDR3 protein. The repertoire holds roughly 76,000 distinct CDR3 sequences, with around two thirds as singletons. No cell sorting was done before RNA was extracted from the tissue. Material for sequencing was lung tumor tissue. Receptors were obtained from a woman aged 65 to 85 with non-small cell lung cancer.

This clonotype was found many times. DNA for the CDR3: TGCGCCAGCAGCCCTAGGAGGGCGGGAGCTACCACCGGGGAGCTGTTTTTT. Its translation: CASSPRRAGATTGELFF. The chain joins TRBV5-1 to TRBJ2-2; 7 bases match TRBD2. Trimming took 4 bases from V and 4 from J; bases not matched to a gene: 13. The CDR3 length is 17 residues. Per the germline V gene, CDR1 is SGHRS and CDR2 is YFSETQ.

A remark on this clonotype: At one end the junction does not follow the germline gene, possibly because of a read error. The rearrangement joins TRBV6-5 to TRBJ2-1; unclear D gene. Germline loops: CDR1 MNHEY, CDR2 SVGAGI. The CDR3 is 15 amino acids. The CDR3: CVSRRSGVSYNEQFF. DNA for the CDR3: TGTGTCAGCAGAAGGTCGGGCGTGTCCTACAATGAGCAGTTCTTC.

A word on this clonotype: The junction shows a germline mismatch at one end, possibly a read error. The chain combines TRBV6-6 with TRBJ1-5; unclear D gene. This CDR3 contains 14 residues. In germline, CDR1 is MNHNY, CDR2 SVGAGI (reference sequence). The DNA of the CDR3 is TGCGCCAGCAGTAATGCCGGGGGCAATCAGCCCCAGCATTTT. Amino acids: CASSNAGGNQPQHF.

This clonotype was observed at least ten times. This CDR3 is CASSPNGAAYEQYF. The CDR3 DNA sequence: TGTGCCAGCAGCCCCAACGGTGCTGCCTACGAGCAGTACTTC. The genes are TRBV28 and TRBJ2-7; D is unclear. This CDR3 has 14 amino acids. Trimming stripped 6 bases from V and 2 bases from J, with 14 bases between. Germline CDR1 reads MDHEN; CDR2 reads SYDVKM.

As to this clonotype: One end of the junction fails to match germline, which may point to a read error. V and J are TRBV12-3 or TRBV12-4 and TRBJ1-4; TRBD1 matches 8 bases. The length of the CDR3 is 14 residues. CDR3 loop: CASSSTGDFEKLFF. The CDR3 nucleotides read TGTGCCAGCAGCTCGACAGGGGACTTTGAAAAGCTGTTCTTT.

The rearrangement uses TRBV29-1 and TRBJ2-6; 8 nucleotides match TRBD1. Looked up from germline, CDR1 is SQVTM and CDR2 is ANQGSEA. CDR3 length equals 16 residues. As DNA, the CDR3 is TGCAGAGGACAGGGCCTTTCCCCCTATGGGGCCAACGTCCTGACTTTC. Amino acid sequence: CRGQGLSPYGANVLTF.

To note about this clonotype: This may be a read error, as it is one base from a much larger clone. The chain couples TRBV20-1 to TRBJ1-2; D gene ambiguous. Germline CDR1 reads DFQATT; CDR2 reads SNEGSKA (reference sequence). This CDR3 has 13 amino acids. As DNA, the CDR3 is TGCAGTGCTAGAGAGGGCTCCGGCTATGGCTTCACCTTC. Encoded protein: CSAREGSGYGFTF.

This clonotype has only one observation. The rearrangement uses TRBV6-6 and TRBJ2-7; D is undetermined. CDR3 length: 13 residues. Germline V gene data show CDR1 as MNHNY and CDR2 as SVGAGI (reference sequence). The CDR3 bases are TGTCCCAACAGCAAGGGATCCACCTACGAGCAGTACTTC. Residues: CPNSKGSTYEQYF.

This clonotype was seen a few times. A read error may be the cause here, since a much bigger clone is one base away. This chain joins TRBV12-3 or TRBV12-4 and TRBJ1-5, with TRBD1 as a possible D gene (5 bases). The CDR3 consists of 14 residues. The V and J ends lost 7 bases and 2 bases respectively, with 12 bases between them. The CDR3 loop is CASIPWGGNQPQHF. For the CDR3, the DNA is TGTGCCAGCATCCCTTGGGGGGGCAATCAGCCCCAGCATTTT.

The rearrangement joins TRBV5-1 to TRBJ1-6; 9 positions match TRBD1. Germline V CDR1 and CDR2: SGHRS, YFSETQ. With 4 bases clipped from V and 7 bases from J, the junction kept 6 bases outside the gene matches. The CDR3 runs 15 residues. CDR3 in DNA: TGCGCCAGCAGCCCTGGACAGGGGACAAATTCACCCCTCCACTTT. Translated, it gives CASSPGQGTNSPLHF.

Comment on this clonotype: At one of its ends the junction is not consistent with the germline gene, which may arise from a read error. Written as DNA, the CDR3 is TGCGCAAGCAGCCAAGATCTAGGAGGGGTAGTCCTAGGTGTGCAGTTCTTC. It codes for CASSQDLGGVVLGVQFF. The chain is built from TRBV4-1 and TRBJ2-1; TRBD2 is a possible D gene (6 bases). The CDR3 extends over 17 amino acids. The germline V gene has CDR1 MGHRA and CDR2 YSYEKL.

This clonotype was seen a single time. The chain couples TRBV7-3 to TRBJ2-3, with a tentative D call TRBD2 (7 bases). Per germline, CDR1 SGHTA and CDR2 FQGTGA. The germline V and J ends were trimmed by 8 bases and 4 bases, with 19 bases remaining between them. This CDR3 has 15 residues. In DNA form, the CDR3 reads TGTGCCAGCTCCTCGGTGGTGGGGGGGCCAGATACGCAGTATTTT. Its protein product is CASSSVVGGPDTQYF.

Regarding this clonotype: A read error may be the cause here, since a much bigger clone is one base away. This chain links TRBV20-1 with TRBJ2-4; 9 bases line up with TRBD2. V shed 1 base, J shed 5 bases, and the junction held 9 bases outside the gene matches. Germline CDR1 reads DFQATT; CDR2 reads SNEGSKA (reference sequence). The CDR3 loop spans 16 amino acids. CDR3: CSARGVSGRSENIQYF. The DNA for the CDR3 is TGCAGTGCTAGAGGAGTTAGCGGGAGATCGGAAAACATTCAGTACTTC.

Comment on this clonotype: This CDR3 fails to terminate in the conserved phenylalanine or tryptophan, so it likely reflects a read error. The V call is TRBV6-1, the J call TRBJ1-2, with unresolved D. CDR1 is MNHNS, CDR2 SASEGT, per germline. The CDR3 totals 14 residues. In DNA, the CDR3 is TGTGCCAGGAGTGAAACGGAGGATAACTATGGCTACACCCTC. This codes for CARSETEDNYGYTL.